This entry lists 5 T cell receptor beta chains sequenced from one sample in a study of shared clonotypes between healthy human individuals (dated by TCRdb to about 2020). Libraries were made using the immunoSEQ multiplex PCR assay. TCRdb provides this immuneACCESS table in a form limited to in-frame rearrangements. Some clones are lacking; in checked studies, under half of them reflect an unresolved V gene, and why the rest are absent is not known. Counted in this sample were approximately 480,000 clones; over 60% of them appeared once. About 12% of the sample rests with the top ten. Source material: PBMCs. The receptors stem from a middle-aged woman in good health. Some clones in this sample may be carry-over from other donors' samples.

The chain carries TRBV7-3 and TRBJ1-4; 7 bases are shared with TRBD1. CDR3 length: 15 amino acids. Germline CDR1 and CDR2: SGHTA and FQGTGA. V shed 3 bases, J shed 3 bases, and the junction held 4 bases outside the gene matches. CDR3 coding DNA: TGTGCCAGCAGCTTGACCGGGACAGCTAATGAAAAACTGTTTTTT. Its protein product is CASSLTGTANEKLFF.

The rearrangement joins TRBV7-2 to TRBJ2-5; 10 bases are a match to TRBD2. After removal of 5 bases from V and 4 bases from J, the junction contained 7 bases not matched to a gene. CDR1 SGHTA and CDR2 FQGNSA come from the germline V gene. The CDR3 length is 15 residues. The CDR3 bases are TGTGCCAGCAGCGCACTAGCGGGATTAGGAGAGACCCAGTACTTC. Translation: CASSALAGLGETQYF.

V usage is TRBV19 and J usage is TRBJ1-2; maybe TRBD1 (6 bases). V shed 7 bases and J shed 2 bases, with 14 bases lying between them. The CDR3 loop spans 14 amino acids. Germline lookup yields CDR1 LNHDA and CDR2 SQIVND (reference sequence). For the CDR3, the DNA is TGTGCCAGTACAACCGGGACATCCAACTATGGCTACACCTTC. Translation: CASTTGTSNYGYTF.

Written as DNA, the CDR3 is TGTGCCAGTAGTTTTGGTAGGGGACCTCCACTAATCCCAGACAATGAGCAGTTCTTC. It translates to CASSFGRGPPLIPDNEQFF. V usage is TRBV19 and J usage is TRBJ2-1, with D perhaps being TRBD1 or TRBD2 (5 bases each). Per germline, CDR1 LNHDA and CDR2 SQIVND (reference sequence). The V end lost 5 bases, the J end lost 5 bases, and 28 bases lay between the germline ends. The CDR3 is 19 residues long.

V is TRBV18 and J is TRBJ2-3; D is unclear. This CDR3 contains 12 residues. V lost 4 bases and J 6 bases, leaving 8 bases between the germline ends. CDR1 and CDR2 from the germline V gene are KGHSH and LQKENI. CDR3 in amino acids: CASSRSSDTQYF. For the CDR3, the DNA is TGTGCCAGCTCACGAAGCTCGGATACGCAGTATTTT.